The TCR beta chain described here comes from a study of CD8 T cells in ankylosing spondylitis. Regarding the study as a whole: A number of the motif variants had already been described in reactive arthritis synovial fluid and blood. Significant enrichment of disease-linked clones was reported in matched ankylosing spondylitis synovial fluid. Disease-associated clonotypes exhibited CD8+ identity and were relatively infrequent in peripheral blood. Typical of ankylosing spondylitis blood, it appeared, was a TCR beta motif of under 10 highly homologous variants.

The table lists this clonotype with a few counts. What it recognizes is unknown. Making the TCR beta libraries involved quantitative 5'-RACE with molecular barcodes. Via MiXCR, TCRdb re-called the 5' RACE reads, giving one row per CDR3 protein. The table lists over 700,000 distinct CDR3 sequences, around 20% of them singletons. The CDR3 is 11 residues long. Between the trimmed V and J ends, which lost 5 bases and 9 bases, there was a span of 11 bases. Germline CDR1 is DFQATT and CDR2 is SNEGSKA (reference sequence). Sequencing input: blood, either unsorted or a sorted T cell fraction (not recorded which). The clonotype originates from a male donor with ankylosing spondylitis. This sequence joins TRBV20-1 and TRBJ2-1; tentative D call: TRBD1 (6 bases). The CDR3 protein is CSARGGGEQFF. The CDR3 DNA reads TGCAGTGCTCGAGGGGGTGGTGAGCAGTTCTTC.